This T cell receptor beta chain came from a study of T cells in Graves' hyperthyroidism and ophthalmopathy. General study findings and limits: Also found in blood were most expanded thyroid clonotypes above 0.001.

Germline loops: CDR1 SGHDN, CDR2 FVKESK. Trimming shortened V by 2 bases and J by 9 bases, and 16 bases separated the two germline ends. The CDR3 has 14 amino acids. In its sample, this clonotype was seen many times. Its target is not known. Amplified TCR beta CDR3 regions derived from RNA transcripts. HTBI primers drove first-round RT-PCR of the TCR CDR3. TCRdb re-derived calls from the multiplex PCR reads in MiXCR, one entry per CDR3 protein. This sample has 600,000 to 650,000 distinct CDR3 sequences, with around 20% found just once. Material for sequencing was blood. The sequence came from a man aged 25 to 40 with Graves' ophthalmopathy. The V gene is TRBV14, the J gene TRBJ1-1; D is ambiguous. The DNA for the CDR3 is TGTGCCAGCAGCCAAATTAGCGGGATGGATCAAGCTTTCTTT. Protein sequence: CASSQISGMDQAFF.